This TCR beta chain was obtained from a study of T cells in localized non-small cell lung cancer. Libraries were prepared by immunoSEQ multiplex PCR; TCRdb keeps only in-frame clonotypes and omits some of them. The sample has around 30,000 clones, 75% to 95% seen once. Study results and caveats: There were a median around 59 of the top 100 tumor clones appearing in adjacent lung.

The CDR3 consists of 15 residues. Trimming cost V 8 bases and J 3 bases; bases outside gene matches: 7. Germline CDR1 MNHEY, CDR2 SMNVEV (reference sequence). About this clone itself: Its antigen is as yet unknown.

The chain carries TRBV27 and TRBJ1-3; 10 nucleotides align to TRBD1. This receptor was taken from an older female donor with stage I lung adenocarcinoma. Specimen: peripheral blood, collected before any cancer treatment. The CDR3 loop reads CASGRQGANGNTIYF. For the CDR3, the DNA is TGTGCCAGCGGAAGACAGGGGGCGAATGGAAACACCATATATTTT.